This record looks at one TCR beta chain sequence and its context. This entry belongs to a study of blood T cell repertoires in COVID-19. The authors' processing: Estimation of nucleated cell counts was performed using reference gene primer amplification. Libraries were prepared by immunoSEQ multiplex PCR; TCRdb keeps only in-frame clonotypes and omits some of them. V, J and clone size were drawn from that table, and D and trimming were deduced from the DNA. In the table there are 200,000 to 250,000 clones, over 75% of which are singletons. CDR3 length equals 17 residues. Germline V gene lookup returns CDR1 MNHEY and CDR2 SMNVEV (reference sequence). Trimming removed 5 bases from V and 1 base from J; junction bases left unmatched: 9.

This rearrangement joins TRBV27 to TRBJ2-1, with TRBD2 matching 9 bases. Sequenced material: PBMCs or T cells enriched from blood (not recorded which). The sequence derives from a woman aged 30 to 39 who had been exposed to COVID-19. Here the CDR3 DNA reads TGTGCCAGCAGTCAAAAGGGACTAGCCGTTTCCTACAATGAGCAGTTCTTC. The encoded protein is CASSQKGLAVSYNEQFF.